The 31 T cell receptor beta chains presented below share a single source sample, sequenced in a study of blood T cell repertoires in COVID-19. The assay was immunoSEQ multiplex PCR, and TCRdb's table has in-frame clones only and misses some. The sample holds under 400,000 clones, more than 75% seen once. Sequences were obtained from peripheral blood. The receptors were gathered from a woman aged 30 to 39 with COVID-19, enrolled during active disease.

The V gene is TRBV5-1, the J gene TRBJ2-7, with TRBD2 matching 7 bases. This CDR3 is 15 amino acids long. V dropped 0 bases and J dropped 4; count of bases not matched to a gene: 7. The V gene's germline CDR1 is SGHRS and CDR2 YFSETQ. The CDR3 sequence is CASSLVASGTYEQYF. DNA of the CDR3: TGCGCCAGCAGCTTGGTAGCTAGCGGAACTTACGAGCAGTACTTC.

This clone occurred once. This rearrangement joins TRBV19 to TRBJ2-7, with 11 bases matching TRBD1. CDR1 is LNHDA, CDR2 SQIVND, per germline (reference sequence). The CDR3 runs 16 residues. V shed 5 bases, J shed 5 bases, and the junction held 11 bases outside the gene matches. DNA of the CDR3: TGTGCCAGTAGTCTGGCCCTGGACAGGGGGCAGGACGAGCAGTACTTC. Protein: CASSLALDRGQDEQYF. The full variable domain, with the rest looked up from reference TRBV19 and TRBJ2-7, is DGGITQSPKYLFRKEGQNVTLSCEQNLNHDAMYWYRQDPGQGLRLIYYSQIVNDFQKGDIAEGYSVSREKKESFPLTVTSAQKNPTAFYLCASSLALDRGQDEQYFGPGTRLTVT.

The chain recombines TRBV27 with TRBJ2-7; 8 bases fit TRBD1. The CDR3 is made up of 15 amino acids. The germline gives CDR1 MNHEY, CDR2 SMNVEV (reference sequence). V was pared by 3 bases and J by 4 bases, with 8 bases of the junction left unmatched. CDR3 DNA sequence: TGTGCCAGCAGTTTTCGTGGACAGGGACCGTACGAGCAGTACTTC. Its protein is CASSFRGQGPYEQYF.

The V and J genes are TRBV23-1 and TRBJ2-5; 9 bases are shared with TRBD1. TRBV23-1 is labeled an ORF, and its function is uncertain. V trimming: 2 bases; J trimming: 3 bases; junction bases outside the gene matches: 10. This CDR3 comprises 17 residues. The CDR3 nucleotides are TGCGCCAGCAGTCAACCCGGGACAGGGTGTACCAAAGAGACCCAGTACTTC. Its translation: CASSQPGTGCTKETQYF.

The chain joins TRBV18 to TRBJ1-2, with TRBD1 matching over 10 bases. J gave up 5 bases and V 1 base, and 7 bases lay outside the gene matches. The germline V gene encodes CDR1 KGHSH and CDR2 LQKENI. This CDR3 has 16 amino acids. The CDR3 DNA is TGTGCCAGCTCACCACTGGGACAGGGGAAGAGTTATGGCTACACCTTC. Protein product: CASSPLGQGKSYGYTF.

The sample holds a few counts of this clone. The chain is built from TRBV7-2 and TRBJ2-7; 7 nucleotides agree with TRBD1. Unmatched junction bases numbered 1, after V lost 1 base and J lost 1 base. This CDR3 has 14 residues. In germline, CDR1 is SGHTA, CDR2 FQGNSA. The CDR3 DNA reads as TGTGCCAGCAGCTTAGAGACAGGGTCCTACGAGCAGTACTTC. Translated: CASSLETGSYEQYF. The variable domain in full, completed from reference TRBV7-2 and TRBJ2-7, reads GAGVSQSPSNKVTEKGKDVELRCDPISGHTALYWYRQSLGQGLEFLIYFQGNSAPDKSGLPSDRFSAERTGGSVSTLTIQRTQQEDSAVYLCASSLETGSYEQYFGPGTRLTVT.

This clone was picked up one time. The V call is TRBV28, the J call TRBJ1-6, with D possibly being TRBD1 (6 bases). This CDR3 has 14 amino acids. CDR1 is MDHEN, CDR2 SYDVKM, per germline. Trimming cost V 3 bases and J 6 bases, with 9 bases left between them. The CDR3: CASSFRTANSPLHF. For the CDR3, the DNA is TGTGCCAGCAGTTTCAGGACAGCTAATTCACCCCTCCACTTT.

This chain uses TRBV20-1 with TRBJ2-4; 7 nucleotides agree with TRBD1. V lost 3 bases to trimming and J lost 6 bases; unmatched junction nucleotides: 14. The CDR3 consists of 16 residues. CDR1 DFQATT and CDR2 SNEGSKA come from the germline V gene (reference sequence). The CDR3 bases are TGCAGTGCTAGTGGCGTCGTCATCGGGACAGTAAACATTCAGTACTTC. This gives the protein CSASGVVIGTVNIQYF.

This clone was picked up one time. V is TRBV5-4 and J is TRBJ2-5; 8 bases are a match to TRBD2. Trimming took 5 bases from V and 5 from J; bases not matched to a gene: 8. Germline V gene sequence: CDR1 SGHNT, CDR2 YYREEE (reference sequence). This CDR3 is built from 14 residues. CDR3 sequence: CASSRKREWETQYF. CDR3 nucleotides: TGTGCCAGCAGTCGTAAGCGGGAGTGGGAGACCCAGTACTTC.

V is TRBV23-1 and J is TRBJ2-1; the D is unclear. Being an ORF, TRBV23-1 has a function that is uncertain. The V end lost 3 bases, the J end lost 0 bases, and 9 bases lay between the germline ends. The CDR3 covers 15 residues. CDR3 sequence: CASSQPGSSYNEQFF. The CDR3 DNA is TGCGCCAGCAGTCAGCCAGGTAGCTCCTACAATGAGCAGTTCTTC.

This clone appeared many times. The V and J genes are TRBV5-1 and TRBJ1-4; 10 nucleotides line up with TRBD1. With 7 bases clipped from V and 7 bases from J, the junction kept 7 bases outside the gene matches. The CDR3 is 14 amino acids. Germline V CDR1 and CDR2: SGHRS, YFSETQ. CDR3 protein: CASQQGQGSEKLFF. The CDR3 bases are TGCGCCAGCCAGCAGGGACAGGGGAGTGAAAAACTGTTTTTT.

The chain uses TRBV6-1 and TRBJ2-6, with D uncertain. The germline V gene has CDR1 MNHNS and CDR2 SASEGT. With 2 bases removed from V and 2 bases from J, the gap between germline ends came to 4 bases. The CDR3 runs to 14 residues. The CDR3 bases are TGTGCCAGCAGTGAACTCGCTGGGGCCAACGTCCTGACTTTC. As protein: CASSELAGANVLTF.

The chain employs TRBV3-1 (or the pseudogene TRBV3-2) and TRBJ2-1; D is possibly TRBD1 (6 bases). With 3 bases removed from V and 9 bases from J, the gap between germline ends came to 9 bases. This CDR3 is built from 12 residues. CDR1 is LGHDT, CDR2 YNNKEL, per germline (reference sequence). DNA of the CDR3: TGTGCCAGCAGCCAGGGGGCAAGTGAGCAGTTCTTC. This gives the protein CASSQGASEQFF.

This chain links TRBV29-1 with TRBJ2-7; weak D call: TRBD2 (5 bases). Germline assignment: CDR1 SQVTM and CDR2 ANQGSEA. V dropped 3 bases and J dropped 5 bases, with 17 bases sitting between them. CDR3 size: 14 residues. CDR3 residues: CSVEEVGLPDEQYF. Written as DNA, the CDR3 is TGCAGCGTTGAGGAGGTCGGGCTGCCCGACGAGCAGTACTTC.

This clone was found a few times. The V and J genes are TRBV9 and TRBJ2-2, with TRBD2 matching 9 bases. The V segment lost 0 bases and the J segment 5 bases; nucleotides outside the gene matches: 8. From germline, CDR1 is SGDLS and CDR2 YYNGEE. The CDR3 runs 17 residues. CDR3 protein: CASSVGGGRARTGELFF. DNA for the CDR3: TGTGCCAGCAGCGTAGGGGGCGGGAGGGCCAGGACCGGGGAGCTGTTTTTT.

This clone was counted only a few times. The V and J genes are TRBV27 and TRBJ1-5, with D unresolved. Germline V gives CDR1 MNHEY, CDR2 SMNVEV (reference sequence). This CDR3 is built from 15 residues. V was cut by 2 bases and J by 2 bases, with 10 bases left in between. In nucleotides, the CDR3 is TGTGCCAGCAGTTTAGGAGGTAGTGGCAATCAGCCCCAGCATTTT. Translated, it gives CASSLGGSGNQPQHF.

CDR3 residues: CASRERARTGEQFF. CDR3 nucleotides: TGTGCCAGCCGGGAGAGGGCCCGAACGGGTGAGCAGTTCTTC. J is TRBJ2-1 and V is TRBV2, with D possibly matching TRBD2 (6 bases). This CDR3 spans 14 amino acids. From germline, CDR1 is SNHLY and CDR2 FYNNEI. V was pared by 8 bases and J by 9 bases, with 20 bases between. Based on the CDR3 plus reference TRBV2 and TRBJ2-1, the full variable domain is EPEVTQTPSHQVTQMGQEVILRCVPISNHLYFYWYRQILGQKVEFLVSFYNNEISEKSEIFDDQFSVERPDGSNFTLKIRSTKLEDSAMYFCASRERARTGEQFFGPGTRLTVL.

V usage is TRBV30 and J usage is TRBJ2-1; D is uncertain. Germline CDR1 reads GTSNPN; CDR2 reads SVGIG (reference sequence). CDR3 length: 11 amino acids. V was pared by 0 bases and J by 8 bases, with 5 bases between. In DNA, the CDR3 is TGTGCCTGGAGTGTAGAGCATGAGCAGTTCTTC. Its translation: CAWSVEHEQFF.

The chain links TRBV28 to TRBJ2-7, with TRBD1 identical over 9 bases. Germline lookup yields CDR1 MDHEN and CDR2 SYDVKM. The V segment lost 5 bases and the J segment 9 bases; nucleotides outside the gene matches: 14. This CDR3 spans 15 amino acids. The CDR3 region is CASSNFGTGLYRQYF. Written as DNA, the CDR3 is TGTGCCAGCAGTAACTTCGGGACAGGGCTTTATCGGCAGTACTTC.

The V call is TRBV9, the J call TRBJ2-5; 9 bases are a match to TRBD2. J gave up 5 bases and V 0 bases, and 14 bases lay outside the gene matches. Germline values: CDR1 SGDLS, CDR2 YYNGEE. The CDR3 has 18 amino acids. CDR3 region: CASSVGLADPLHGETQYF. In DNA, the CDR3 is TGTGCCAGCAGCGTAGGACTAGCGGATCCTCTACATGGCGAGACCCAGTACTTC.

The V gene is TRBV10-1, the J gene TRBJ2-2, with D possibly TRBD2 on 6 matching bases. In germline, CDR1 is WNHNN, CDR2 SYGVQD (reference sequence). V shed 6 bases and J shed 0 bases, with 11 bases lying between them. The CDR3 has 15 residues. In DNA, the CDR3 is TGCGCCAGCAGAGAGACTAGGTCGAACACCGGGGAGCTGTTTTTT. Translated, it gives CASRETRSNTGELFF.

In its sample, this clone was seen a few times. Written as DNA, the CDR3 is TGTGCCAGCAGTGAATTAGTAGAGGGTACTAGCGGTTCAGGGACCCAGTACTTC. Its protein product is CASSELVEGTSGSGTQYF. The genes are TRBV25-1 and TRBJ2-5; 8 nucleotides agree with TRBD2. The CDR3 has 18 amino acids. Germline assignment: CDR1 MGHDK and CDR2 SYGVNS. J gave up 7 bases and V 1 base, and 17 bases lay outside the gene matches.

The rearrangement uses TRBV2 and TRBJ2-7; TRBD2 matches at 9 bases. The V segment lost 1 base and the J segment 5 bases; nucleotides outside the gene matches: 0. The CDR3 is made up of 13 amino acids. Germline loops: CDR1 SNHLY, CDR2 FYNNEI. CDR3 DNA: TGTGCCAGCAGTGAAGGGACTAGCGACGAGCAGTACTTC. Protein sequence: CASSEGTSDEQYF. Filled out from reference TRBV2 and TRBJ2-7, the complete variable domain reads EPEVTQTPSHQVTQMGQEVILRCVPISNHLYFYWYRQILGQKVEFLVSFYNNEISEKSEIFDDQFSVERPDGSNFTLKIRSTKLEDSAMYFCASSEGTSDEQYFGPGTRLTVT.

CDR3 protein: CASRFGGYEQYF. The CDR3 bases are TGTGCCAGCAGATTTGGGGGGTACGAGCAGTACTTC. The chain recombines TRBV2 with TRBJ2-7; tentatively, D is TRBD2 (6 bases). The V end was cut by 6 bases, the J end by 4 bases, with 10 bases between. The CDR3 runs to 12 residues. The germline CDR1 and CDR2 sequences are SNHLY and FYNNEI.

The CDR3: CSASARGKREGLEQYF. The CDR3 nucleotides are TGCAGTGCTAGTGCCAGGGGGAAGCGGGAGGGCCTCGAGCAGTACTTC. The chain carries TRBV20-1 and TRBJ2-7; 10 nucleotides line up with TRBD2. From germline, CDR1 is DFQATT and CDR2 SNEGSKA (reference sequence). This CDR3 spans 16 amino acids. Trimming removed 3 bases from V and 6 bases from J; junction bases left unmatched: 14.

This rearrangement joins TRBV6-4 to TRBJ2-1; perhaps TRBD2 as D (6 bases). The V end was cut by 6 bases, the J end by 4 bases, with 7 bases between. CDR1 is MRHNA and CDR2 is SNTAGT in the germline V gene. The CDR3 totals 12 residues. The CDR3 DNA is TGTGCCAGCAGGGGGGGATACAATGAGCAGTTCTTC. This codes for CASRGGYNEQFF.

The chain combines TRBV29-1 with TRBJ2-2, with 8 bases aligning to TRBD1. V was clipped by 4 bases and J by 0 bases; unmatched bases: 7. Looked up from germline, CDR1 is SQVTM and CDR2 is ANQGSEA. The CDR3 runs 16 residues. The CDR3 DNA follows: TGCAGCGTTGGGGGACAGGCCACTCCGAACACCGGGGAGCTGTTTTTT. Its protein is CSVGGQATPNTGELFF.

V usage is TRBV3-1 (or the pseudogene TRBV3-2) and J usage is TRBJ2-5; no clear D. V was pared by 4 bases and J by 7 bases, with 16 bases between. CDR1 is LGHDT, CDR2 YNNKEL, per germline (reference sequence). CDR3 length equals 14 residues. CDR3 sequence reads: CASSRFGERGTQYF. The CDR3 coding sequence is TGTGCCAGCAGCCGATTCGGTGAGAGAGGGACCCAGTACTTC.

The chain carries TRBV6-5 and TRBJ1-3; D possibly corresponds to TRBD1 (5 bases). V was trimmed by 6 bases and J by 5 bases, leaving 11 bases between them. The CDR3 is made up of 13 amino acids. CDR1 and CDR2 (germline): MNHEY, SVGAGI. The CDR3 sequence is CASRGEGRNTIYF. The CDR3 nucleotides are TGTGCCAGCAGGGGGGAGGGGCGAAACACCATATATTTT.

V is TRBV5-1 and J is TRBJ2-5, with D possibly matching TRBD2 (5 bases). Germline CDR1 and CDR2: SGHRS and YFSETQ. CDR3 length: 14 amino acids. V was pared by 4 bases and J by 7 bases, with 17 bases between. CDR3 bases: TGCGCCAGCAGCCCCGGACTGGGTTCAGGGACCCAGTACTTC. Translated: CASSPGLGSGTQYF.

The chain couples TRBV19 to TRBJ2-1, with 11 bases lining up with TRBD2. Germline V CDR1 and CDR2: LNHDA, SQIVND (reference sequence). V shed 5 bases and J 1 base; nucleotides not matched to a gene: 7. The length of the CDR3 is 17 residues. CDR3 protein: CASSSRLAGSSYNEQFF. CDR3 sequence (DNA): TGTGCCAGTAGTTCCCGACTAGCGGGATCTTCCTACAATGAGCAGTTCTTC.